The sequence of this T cell receptor (beta chain) was determined in a study of blood T cell repertoires in COVID-19. Turning to the study itself: The samples span acute and convalescent COVID-19 from the United States, Italy and Spain. Sample material is recorded as cDNA or gDNA derived from T cells, B-cell-depleted T cells, or PBMCs.

Germline CDR1 and CDR2: LGHDT and YNNKEL (reference sequence). The V end was cut by 2 bases, the J end by 5 bases, with 12 bases between. The CDR3 spans 14 residues. Source study methods: Estimation of nucleated cell counts relied on the amplification of reference gene primers. Clones were sequenced by immunoSEQ multiplex PCR, and TCRdb holds only the in-frame ones, with some missing. V, J and clone size derive from that table, while D and trimming were established from the DNA sequence. Of 150,000 to 200,000 clones listed, nearly 90% are singletons. This chain connects TRBV3-1 (or the pseudogene TRBV3-2) to TRBJ1-1; the D gene is possibly TRBD1 (5 bases). The sequencing input was peripheral blood. This sequence was found in a man between 60 and 75 years old with active or convalescent COVID-19. The CDR3 coding sequence is TGTGCCAGCAGCCAAAGACAGTTCGGGACTGAAGCTTTCTTT. It specifies CASSQRQFGTEAFF.